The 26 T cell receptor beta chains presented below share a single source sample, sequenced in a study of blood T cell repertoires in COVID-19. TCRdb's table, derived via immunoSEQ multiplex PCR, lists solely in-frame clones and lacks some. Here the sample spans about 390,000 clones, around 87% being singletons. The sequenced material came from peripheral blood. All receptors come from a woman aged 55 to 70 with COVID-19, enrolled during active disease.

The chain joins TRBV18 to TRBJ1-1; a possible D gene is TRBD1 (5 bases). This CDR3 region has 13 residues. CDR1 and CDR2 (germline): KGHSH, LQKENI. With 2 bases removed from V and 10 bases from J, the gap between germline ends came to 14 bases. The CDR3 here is CASSPTGSQGAFF. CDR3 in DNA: TGTGCCAGCTCACCAACCGGGAGCCAGGGAGCTTTCTTT.

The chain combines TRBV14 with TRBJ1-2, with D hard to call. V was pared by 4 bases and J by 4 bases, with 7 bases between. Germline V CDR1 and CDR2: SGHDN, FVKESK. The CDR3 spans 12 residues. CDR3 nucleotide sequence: TGTGCCAGCAGCCTTGCGTCCTATGGCTACACCTTC. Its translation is CASSLASYGYTF. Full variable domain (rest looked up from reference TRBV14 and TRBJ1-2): EAGVTQFPSHSVIEKGQTVTLRCDPISGHDNLYWYRRVMGKEIKFLLHFVKESKQDESGMPNNRFLAERTGGTYSTLKVQPAELEDSGVYFCASSLASYGYTFGSGTRLTVV.

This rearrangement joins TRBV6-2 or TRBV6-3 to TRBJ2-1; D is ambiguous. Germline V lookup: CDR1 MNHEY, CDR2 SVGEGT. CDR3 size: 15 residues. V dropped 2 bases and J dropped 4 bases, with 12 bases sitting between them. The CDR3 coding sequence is TGTGCCAGCAGTTACAGGCAGGATGTGTACAATGAGCAGTTCTTC. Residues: CASSYRQDVYNEQFF.

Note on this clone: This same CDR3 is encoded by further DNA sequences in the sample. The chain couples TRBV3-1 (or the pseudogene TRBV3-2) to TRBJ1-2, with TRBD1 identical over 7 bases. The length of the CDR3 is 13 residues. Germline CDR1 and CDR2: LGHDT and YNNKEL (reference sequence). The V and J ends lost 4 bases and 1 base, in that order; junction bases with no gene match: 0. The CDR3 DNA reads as TGTGCCAGCAGCCGACAGGGTAACTATGGCTACACCTTC. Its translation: CASSRQGNYGYTF.

The CDR3 DNA follows: TGTGCCAGCAGCGAACAGGGGCGCGGCTACACCTTC. It yields the protein CASSEQGRGYTF. This chain links TRBV2 with TRBJ1-2; 7 bases match TRBD1. Trimming cost V 6 bases and J 8 bases; bases outside gene matches: 6. Germline CDR1 reads SNHLY; CDR2 reads FYNNEI. CDR3 length equals 12 residues.

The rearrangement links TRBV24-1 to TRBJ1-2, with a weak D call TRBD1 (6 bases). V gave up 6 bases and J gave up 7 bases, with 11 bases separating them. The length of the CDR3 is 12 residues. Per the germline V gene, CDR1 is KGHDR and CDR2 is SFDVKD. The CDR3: CATSQTGSGYTF. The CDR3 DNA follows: TGTGCCACCAGTCAAACAGGGAGTGGCTACACCTTC.

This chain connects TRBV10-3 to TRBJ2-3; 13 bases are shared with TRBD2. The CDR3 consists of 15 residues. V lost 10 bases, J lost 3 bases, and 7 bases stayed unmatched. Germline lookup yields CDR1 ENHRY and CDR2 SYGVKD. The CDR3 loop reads CATRLAGGTTDTQYF. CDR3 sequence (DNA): TGTGCCACCAGACTAGCGGGGGGCACAACAGATACGCAGTATTTT.

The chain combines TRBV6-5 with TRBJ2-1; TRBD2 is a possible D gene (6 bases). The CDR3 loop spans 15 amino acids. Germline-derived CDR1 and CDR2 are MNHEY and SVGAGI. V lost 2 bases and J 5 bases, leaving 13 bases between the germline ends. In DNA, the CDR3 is TGTGCCAGCAGTTACAGGGCGGGGCAGAACAATGAGCAGTTCTTC. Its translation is CASSYRAGQNNEQFF.

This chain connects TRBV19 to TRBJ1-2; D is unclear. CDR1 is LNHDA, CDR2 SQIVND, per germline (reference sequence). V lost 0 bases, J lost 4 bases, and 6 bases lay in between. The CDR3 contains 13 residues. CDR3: CASSIDSPYGYTF. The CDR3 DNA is TGTGCCAGTAGTATAGACAGTCCCTATGGCTACACCTTC.

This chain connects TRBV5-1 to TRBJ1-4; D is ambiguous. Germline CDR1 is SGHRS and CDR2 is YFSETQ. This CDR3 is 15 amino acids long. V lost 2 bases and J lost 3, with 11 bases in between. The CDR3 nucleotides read TGCGCCAGCAGCTTTAGGGAGCGTCCTAATGAAAAACTGTTTTTT. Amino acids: CASSFRERPNEKLFF.

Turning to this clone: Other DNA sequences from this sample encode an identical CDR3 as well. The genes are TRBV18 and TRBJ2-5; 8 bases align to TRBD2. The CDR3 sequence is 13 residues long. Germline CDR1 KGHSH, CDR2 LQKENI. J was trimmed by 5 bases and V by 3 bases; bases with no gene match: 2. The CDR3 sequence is CASSPGLGETQYF. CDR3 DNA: TGTGCCAGCTCACCGGGACTAGGGGAGACCCAGTACTTC.

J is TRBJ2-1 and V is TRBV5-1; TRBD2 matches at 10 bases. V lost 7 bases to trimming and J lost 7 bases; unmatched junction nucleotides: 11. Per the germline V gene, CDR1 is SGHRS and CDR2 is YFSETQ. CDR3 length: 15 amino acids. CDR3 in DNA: TGCGCCAGCTTCAACCCGGGACTAGCGATTAATGAGCAGTTCTTC. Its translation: CASFNPGLAINEQFF.

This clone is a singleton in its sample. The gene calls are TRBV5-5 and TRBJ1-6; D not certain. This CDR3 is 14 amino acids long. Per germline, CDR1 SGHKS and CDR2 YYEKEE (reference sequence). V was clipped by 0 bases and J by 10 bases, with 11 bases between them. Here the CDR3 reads CASSLGPNGSPLHF. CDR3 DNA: TGTGCCAGCAGCTTGGGGCCGAATGGCTCACCCCTCCACTTT.

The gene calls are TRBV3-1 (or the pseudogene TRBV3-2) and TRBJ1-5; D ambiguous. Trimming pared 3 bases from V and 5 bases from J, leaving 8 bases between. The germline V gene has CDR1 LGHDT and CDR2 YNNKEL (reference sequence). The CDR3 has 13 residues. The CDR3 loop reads CASSQGSHQPQHF. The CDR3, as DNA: TGTGCCAGCAGCCAGGGCTCTCATCAGCCCCAGCATTTT.

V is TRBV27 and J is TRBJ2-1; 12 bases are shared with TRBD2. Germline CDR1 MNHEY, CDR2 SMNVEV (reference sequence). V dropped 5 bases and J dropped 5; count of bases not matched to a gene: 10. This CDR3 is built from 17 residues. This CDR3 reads CASSPLLAGGPNNEQFF. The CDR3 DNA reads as TGTGCCAGCAGTCCCCTTCTAGCGGGGGGGCCAAACAATGAGCAGTTCTTC.

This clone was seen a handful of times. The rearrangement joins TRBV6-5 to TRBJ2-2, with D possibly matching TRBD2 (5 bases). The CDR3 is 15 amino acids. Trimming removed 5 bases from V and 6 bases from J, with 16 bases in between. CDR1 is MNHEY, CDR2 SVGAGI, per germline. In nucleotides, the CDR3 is TGTGCCAGCAGTAAGAGGGTCGGTATGGCCGGGGAGCTGTTTTTT. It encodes CASSKRVGMAGELFF.

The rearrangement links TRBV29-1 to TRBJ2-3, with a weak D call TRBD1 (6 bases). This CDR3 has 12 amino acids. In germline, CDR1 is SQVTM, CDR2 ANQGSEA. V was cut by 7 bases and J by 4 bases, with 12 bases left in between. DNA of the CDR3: TGCAGCGCTGGGGGCTGGGCAGATACGCAGTATTTT. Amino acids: CSAGGWADTQYF.

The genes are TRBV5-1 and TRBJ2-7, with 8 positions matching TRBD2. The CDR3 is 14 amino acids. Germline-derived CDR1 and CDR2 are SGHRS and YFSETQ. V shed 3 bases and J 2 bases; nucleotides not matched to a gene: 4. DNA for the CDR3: TGCGCCAGCAGCTCCTCGGGGGGGGCCTACGAGCAGTACTTC. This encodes CASSSSGGAYEQYF.

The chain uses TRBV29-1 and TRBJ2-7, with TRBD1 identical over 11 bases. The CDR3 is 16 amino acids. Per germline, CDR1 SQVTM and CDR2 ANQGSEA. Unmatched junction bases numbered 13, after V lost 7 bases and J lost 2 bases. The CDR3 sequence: CSAEGIPGQGAYEQYF. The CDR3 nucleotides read TGCAGCGCCGAGGGCATACCGGGACAGGGGGCCTACGAGCAGTACTTC.

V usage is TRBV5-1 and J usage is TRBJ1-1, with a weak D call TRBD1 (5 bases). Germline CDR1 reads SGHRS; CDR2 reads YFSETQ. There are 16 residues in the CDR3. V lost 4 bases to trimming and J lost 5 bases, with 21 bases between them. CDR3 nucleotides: TGCGCCAGCAGCCCTGTGGCGGGGCTCGGGAATACTGAAGCTTTCTTT. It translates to CASSPVAGLGNTEAFF.

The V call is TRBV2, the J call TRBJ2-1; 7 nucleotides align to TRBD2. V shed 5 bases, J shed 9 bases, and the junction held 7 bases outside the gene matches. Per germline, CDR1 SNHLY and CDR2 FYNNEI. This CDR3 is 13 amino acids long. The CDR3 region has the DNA TGTGCCAGCAGTCCCACTAGCGTGGGTGAGCAGTTCTTC. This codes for CASSPTSVGEQFF.

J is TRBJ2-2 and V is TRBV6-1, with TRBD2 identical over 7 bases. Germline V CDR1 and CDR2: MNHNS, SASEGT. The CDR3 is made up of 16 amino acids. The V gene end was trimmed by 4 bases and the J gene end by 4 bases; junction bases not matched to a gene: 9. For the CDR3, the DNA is TGTGCCAGCAGTGGGTGGGGCGGGGGAGTCACCGGGGAGCTGTTTTTT. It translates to CASSGWGGGVTGELFF.

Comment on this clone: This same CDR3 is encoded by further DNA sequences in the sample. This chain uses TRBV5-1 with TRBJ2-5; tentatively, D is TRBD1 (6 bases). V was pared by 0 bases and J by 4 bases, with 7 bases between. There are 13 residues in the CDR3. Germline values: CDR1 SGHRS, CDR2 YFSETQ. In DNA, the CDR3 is TGCGCCAGCAGCTTGGGCAGGGGAGAGACCCAGTACTTC. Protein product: CASSLGRGETQYF.

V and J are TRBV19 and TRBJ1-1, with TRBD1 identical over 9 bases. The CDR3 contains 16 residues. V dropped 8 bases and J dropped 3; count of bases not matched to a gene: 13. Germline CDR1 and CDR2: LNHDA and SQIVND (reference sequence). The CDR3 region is CASAWGTGKSDTEAFF. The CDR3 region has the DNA TGTGCCAGTGCCTGGGGGACAGGGAAGAGCGACACTGAAGCTTTCTTT.

Here the CDR3 reads CSSETGSGTGELFF. The CDR3 region has the DNA TGCAGCTCCGAGACAGGGAGCGGCACCGGGGAGCTGTTTTTT. The V gene is TRBV29-1, the J gene TRBJ2-2, with 7 nucleotides matching TRBD1. Trimming took 8 bases from V and 4 from J; bases not matched to a gene: 10. The length of the CDR3 is 14 residues. Germline CDR1 is SQVTM and CDR2 is ANQGSEA.

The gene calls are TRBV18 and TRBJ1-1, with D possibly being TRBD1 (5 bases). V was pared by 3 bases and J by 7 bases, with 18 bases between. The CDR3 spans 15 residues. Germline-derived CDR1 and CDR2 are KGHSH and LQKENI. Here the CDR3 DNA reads TGTGCCAGCTCACCCGTCGGCGGGGCTGACTTTGAAGCTTTCTTT. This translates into CASSPVGGADFEAFF.